The 17 T cell receptor beta chains presented below share a single source sample, sequenced in a study of beta chain features in type 1 diabetes. Every isolated RNA sample was fully reverse transcribed, so sequencing captured expressed TCRB transcripts. Generated by immunoSEQ multiplex PCR, the TCRdb table keeps only in-frame clones and is missing some. In the table there are 970,000 or so clones, about a sixth of which are singletons. The specimen sequenced was naive CD4+ T cells from blood. The receptor set was obtained from a young woman in good health.

The chain uses TRBV18 and TRBJ2-7; D not resolved. The V gene lost 1 base and the J gene lost 6 bases, with 13 bases spanning the gap. The CDR3 consists of 14 residues. Germline values: CDR1 KGHSH, CDR2 LQKENI. CDR3 nucleotides: TGTGCCAGCTCACCACGACTGATAGTCCGCGAGCAGTACTTC. It encodes CASSPRLIVREQYF. The full variable domain, rest sourced from reference TRBV18 and TRBJ2-7, is NAGVMQNPRHLVRRRGQEARLRCSPMKGHSHVYWYRQLPEEGLKFMVYLQKENIIDESGMPKERFSAEFPKEGPSILRIQQVVRGDSAAYFCASSPRLIVREQYFGPGTRLTVT.

This clone has more than one count but fewer than ten. The J gene is TRBJ1-1, the V gene TRBV7-9; 8 bases match TRBD1. The CDR3 has 13 amino acids. Germline trimming cut 7 bases from V and 9 bases from J; bases unmatched to any gene: 10. The germline V gene encodes CDR1 SEHNR and CDR2 FQNEAQ (reference sequence). The chain's CDR3 is CASIRGPEWQAFF. The DNA for the CDR3 is TGTGCCAGCATCAGGGGGCCGGAGTGGCAAGCTTTCTTT.

This clone was detected a few times. The rearrangement joins TRBV6-5 to TRBJ2-5; D unclear. There are 11 residues in the CDR3. Trimming left V 5 bases short and J 5 bases short, with 6 bases between. Germline V gene data show CDR1 as MNHEY and CDR2 as SVGAGI. CDR3 DNA: TGTGCCAGCAGTGAGTTCGAGACCCAGTACTTC. Amino acid sequence: CASSEFETQYF.

The V and J genes are TRBV29-1 and TRBJ2-5, with 13 bases lining up with TRBD2. This CDR3 has 15 amino acids. V lost 4 bases, J lost 11 bases, and 13 bases stayed unmatched. Germline-derived CDR1 and CDR2 are SQVTM and ANQGSEA. CDR3 bases: TGCAGCGTTGTCTCGGGGACTAGCGGGATGGTTGGGCAGTACTTC. It translates to CSVVSGTSGMVGQYF. The variable domain in full, completed from reference TRBV29-1 and TRBJ2-5, reads SAVISQKPSRDICQRGTSLTIQCQVDSQVTMMFWYRQQPGQSLTLIATANQGSEATYESGFVIDKFPISRPNLTFSTLTVSNMSPEDSSIYLCSVVSGTSGMVGQYFGPGTRLLVL.

This clone was counted only a few times. CDR3 in amino acids: CASSLGNSAETQYF. The CDR3 DNA reads as TGTGCCAGCAGCTTGGGTAATAGCGCGGAGACCCAGTACTTC. V usage is TRBV5-6 and J usage is TRBJ2-5, with a possible D match to TRBD2 (5 bases). The CDR3 totals 14 residues. V was trimmed by 0 bases and J by 5 bases, leaving 11 bases between them. Germline V gene sequence: CDR1 SGHDT, CDR2 YYEEEE.

The CDR3 nucleotides are TGCAGCGTTGATTGGCTAGCGGGACTAGATGAGCAGTTCTTC. Protein: CSVDWLAGLDEQFF. This chain uses TRBV29-1 with TRBJ2-1, with 9 bases fitting TRBD2. CDR3 size: 14 residues. Germline-derived CDR1 and CDR2 are SQVTM and ANQGSEA. Trimming at V came to 3 bases and at J to 8 bases, leaving 8 bases not matched to a gene.

This clone was picked up a small number of times. J is TRBJ2-5 and V is TRBV7-9; 13 bases match TRBD2. After removal of 4 bases from V and 5 bases from J, the junction contained 10 bases not matched to a gene. Germline V gives CDR1 SEHNR, CDR2 FQNEAQ (reference sequence). CDR3 length: 17 residues. The CDR3 protein is CASSWTSGSAWPETQYF. The CDR3 bases are TGTGCCAGCAGCTGGACTAGCGGGAGCGCGTGGCCGGAGACCCAGTACTTC.

The J gene is TRBJ1-2, the V gene TRBV6-5, with D unresolved. Trimming cost V 3 bases and J 4 bases, with 12 bases left between them. This CDR3 spans 14 amino acids. Germline-derived CDR1 and CDR2 are MNHEY and SVGAGI. CDR3 protein: CASSYTLSGYGYTF. Written as DNA, the CDR3 is TGTGCCAGCAGTTATACCCTTAGTGGCTATGGCTACACCTTC.

The chain uses TRBV5-1 and TRBJ1-5; possible D gene TRBD1, 5 bases. Germline CDR1 and CDR2: SGHRS and YFSETQ. V dropped 0 bases and J dropped 0 bases, with 10 bases sitting between them. The CDR3 contains 16 residues. CDR3 nucleotide sequence: TGCGCCAGCAGCTTGGGTGAAGGGGATAGCAATCAGCCCCAGCATTTT. Translating gives CASSLGEGDSNQPQHF.

This clone was counted only a few times. The V call is TRBV27, the J call TRBJ2-1; 9 bases are shared with TRBD2. Germline V CDR1 and CDR2: MNHEY, SMNVEV (reference sequence). The V segment lost 5 bases and the J segment 12 bases; nucleotides outside the gene matches: 17. The CDR3 extends over 16 amino acids. The CDR3 nucleotides are TGTGCCAGCAGTACCAGGAGCAGCGGGAGGTTTGTGGGGCAGTTCTTC. The encoded protein is CASSTRSSGRFVGQFF.

Only a few counts were recorded for this clone. This chain uses TRBV6-5 with TRBJ1-2; unclear D gene. Trimming left V 2 bases short and J 8 bases short, with 12 bases between. The V gene's germline CDR1 is MNHEY and CDR2 SVGAGI. This CDR3 region has 13 residues. In DNA, the CDR3 is TGTGCCAGCAGTTACGAGTACCGCGGGGGCTACACCTTC. Amino acids: CASSYEYRGGYTF.

This clone was counted a few times. The chain has TRBV5-1 and TRBJ2-2; 8 bases align to TRBD2. Germline-derived CDR1 and CDR2 are SGHRS and YFSETQ. The CDR3 is 17 residues long. The V and J ends lost 0 bases and 4 bases, in that order; junction bases with no gene match: 8. CDR3 nucleotide sequence: TGCGCCAGCAGCTTGGCCCCAACGGGAGGGAGCACCGGGGAGCTGTTTTTT. This translates into CASSLAPTGGSTGELFF. The full variable domain, in which reference TRBV5-1 and TRBJ2-2 provide the parts outside the CDR3, is KAGVTQTPRYLIKTRGQQVTLSCSPISGHRSVSWYQQTPGQGLQFLFEYFSETQRNKGNFPGRFSGRQFSNSRSEMNVSTLELGDSALYLCASSLAPTGGSTGELFFGEGSRLTVL.

The chain links TRBV2 to TRBJ2-7; 13 bases fit TRBD2. The CDR3 contains 16 residues. Germline assignment: CDR1 SNHLY and CDR2 FYNNEI. V trimming: 8 bases; J trimming: 3 bases; junction bases outside the gene matches: 10. The CDR3 coding sequence is TGTGCCAGCGTTAGAACGAGGACTAGCGGGAGCTACGAGCAGTACTTC. Translated, it gives CASVRTRTSGSYEQYF.

The chain employs TRBV5-4 and TRBJ1-1; no reliable D call. This CDR3 has 13 amino acids. V gave up 0 bases and J gave up 6 bases, with 9 bases separating them. The germline gives CDR1 SGHNT, CDR2 YYREEE (reference sequence). This CDR3 is CASSLAATPEAFF. As DNA, the CDR3 is TGTGCCAGCAGCTTGGCCGCTACCCCTGAAGCTTTCTTT.

The sample holds a few counts of this clone. The chain combines TRBV5-1 with TRBJ2-1; TRBD2 agrees at 11 bases. Per the germline V gene, CDR1 is SGHRS and CDR2 is YFSETQ. This CDR3 contains 15 residues. With 0 bases clipped from V and 7 bases from J, the junction kept 3 bases outside the gene matches. CDR3: CASSLVSSGRNEQFF. The CDR3 coding sequence is TGCGCCAGCAGCTTGGTGTCTAGCGGGAGGAATGAGCAGTTCTTC.

V and J are TRBV18 and TRBJ2-7; the match to TRBD2 covers 9 bases. The CDR3 is made up of 14 amino acids. V was clipped by 2 bases and J by 3 bases; unmatched bases: 2. Germline V CDR1 and CDR2: KGHSH, LQKENI. The CDR3 loop is CASSPRTSDYEQYF. The CDR3 DNA reads as TGTGCCAGCTCACCAAGGACTAGCGACTACGAGCAGTACTTC.

This clone has just a few counts. The chain carries TRBV7-6 and TRBJ2-2; 8 nucleotides agree with TRBD1. The length of the CDR3 is 16 residues. CDR1 is SGHVS, CDR2 FNYEAQ, per germline. Losses at the gene ends were 5 bases for V and 5 bases for J; bases not matched to a gene: 10. CDR3 DNA sequence: TGTGCCAGCAGCGTGGCAGGGGGCGCCGGGACCGGGGAGCTGTTTTTT. This sequence encodes CASSVAGGAGTGELFF.